The rows below give T cell receptor beta chains drawn from one sample of a study of T cells in Graves' hyperthyroidism and ophthalmopathy. Each CDR3 protein gets one entry after TCRdb re-called the multiplex PCR reads with MiXCR. The sample records 450,000 to 600,000 distinct CDR3 sequences, around 20% being singletons. The sequencing input was blood. These receptors were collected from a man aged 35-49 years with Graves' ophthalmopathy. CDR3s include the opening cysteine and the closing phenylalanine or tryptophan. A D gene is named only where the DNA matches it firmly. A row's size may be missing; if present it is once, few, many or a size class.

cdr3_length	v_call	d_call	j_call	clone_size	cdr3_aa	cdr3_nt
18	TRBV24-1	TRBD2	TRBJ2-5	-	CATRVSRATSGRCETQYF	TGTGCCACCAGAGTATCGAGGGCGACTAGCGGGAGATGCGAGACCCAGTACTTC
15	TRBV20-1	TRBD2	TRBJ2-4	-	CSARSLAGTKNIQYF	TGCAGTGCTAGAAGTCTAGCGGGAACCAAAAACATTCAGTACTTC
16	TRBV11-2	TRBD1	TRBJ1-6	many	CASSYSGTGYNSPLHF	TGTGCCAGCAGCTATTCCGGGACAGGGTATAATTCACCCCTCCACTTT
17	TRBV6-1	TRBD1	TRBJ2-3	many	CASSSDRGSWRSDTQYF	TGTGCCAGCAGTTCCGACAGGGGGTCGTGGAGGTCGGATACGCAGTATTTT
14	TRBV20-1	TRBD1	TRBJ1-1	-	CSATGQNPNTEAFF	TGCAGTGCGACGGGACAGAATCCTAACACTGAAGCTTTCTTT
15	TRBV9	TRBD1	TRBJ2-5	few	CASSSQGRGTETQYF	TGTGCCAGCAGCTCCCAGGGCAGGGGGACAGAGACCCAGTACTTC
15	TRBV7-8	TRBD2	TRBJ2-2	-	CASSQAGEGTGELFF	TGTGCCAGCAGCCAAGCGGGAGAGGGCACCGGGGAGCTGTTTTTT
20	TRBV12-3/TRBV12-4	TRBD2	TRBJ2-3	few	CASSTGPEVGLADSTDTQYF	TGTGCCAGCAGTACAGGCCCTGAGGTTGGACTAGCGGATAGCACAGATACGCAGTATTTT
14	TRBV5-1	TRBD2	TRBJ2-7	-	CASSRTSDRYEQYF	TGCGCCAGCAGCCGGACTAGTGATAGGTACGAGCAGTACTTC
15	TRBV11-2	TRBD1	TRBJ2-3	many	CASSEQGTHTDTQYF	TGTGCCAGCAGTGAACAGGGGACGCACACAGATACGCAGTATTTT
13	TRBV28	-	TRBJ1-5	-	CATRSSSNQPQHF	TGTGCCACCCGATCTAGCAGCAATCAGCCCCAGCATTTT
13	TRBV28	-	TRBJ2-3	many	CASSLSPSITQYF	TGTGCCAGCAGTCTCTCCCCTAGCATTACGCAGTATTTT
14	TRBV18	-	TRBJ1-4	few	CASSPPGTDEKLFF	TGTGCCAGCTCACCACCGGGGACCGATGAAAAACTGTTTTTT
15	TRBV30	-	TRBJ2-3	-	CAWSVGPGPTDTQYF	TGTGCCTGGAGTGTTGGCCCAGGACCCACAGATACGCAGTATTTT
13	TRBV6-2/TRBV6-3	-	TRBJ1-6	-	CASRSPGNSPLHF	TGTGCCAGCAGATCTCCGGGGAATTCACCCCTCCACTTT
15	TRBV14	-	TRBJ2-7	-	CASSQDLSGSYEQYF	TGTGCCAGCAGCCAAGACTTGTCAGGATCCTACGAGCAGTACTTC
16	TRBV11-2	TRBD1	TRBJ2-3	-	CASSQGRTGLADTQYF	TGTGCCAGCAGCCAGGGGAGGACAGGGCTCGCAGATACGCAGTATTTT
17	TRBV24-1	TRBD1	TRBJ2-3	-	CATSDPAGTGGADTQYF	TGTGCCACCAGTGACCCTGCCGGGACAGGGGGGGCAGATACGCAGTATTTT
13	TRBV5-6	TRBD2	TRBJ2-1	-	CATGLAGHNEQFF	TGTGCCACCGGACTAGCGGGTCACAATGAGCAGTTCTTC
14	TRBV29-1	-	TRBJ2-3	-	CSSQGGYGTDTQYF	TGCAGCTCCCAGGGGGGCTACGGAACAGATACGCAGTATTTT
16	TRBV14	-	TRBJ2-5	-	CASSQGLAATGETQYF	TGTGCCAGCAGCCAAGGGCTGGCTGCAACGGGGGAGACCCAGTACTTC
14	TRBV7-2	TRBD1	TRBJ1-2	once	CASSLGTGLGGYTF	TGTGCCAGCAGCCTCGGGACAGGGTTAGGCGGCTACACCTTC
13	TRBV5-1	-	TRBJ1-3	few	CASSRLQGNTIYF	TGCGCCAGCAGCCGCCTCCAGGGAAACACCATATATTTT
18	TRBV5-8	TRBD2	TRBJ2-1	-	CASSLGTSGIGGYNEQFF	TGTGCCAGCAGCTTGGGGACTAGCGGGATAGGGGGCTACAATGAGCAGTTCTTC
12	TRBV20-1	-	TRBJ2-1	few	CSARDARTGQFF	TGCAGTGCTAGAGATGCTCGGACTGGGCAGTTCTTC
14	TRBV12-3/TRBV12-4	-	TRBJ2-2	many	CASSLLTVTGELFF	TGTGCCAGCAGTTTACTGACAGTCACCGGGGAGCTGTTTTTT
12	TRBV20-1	-	TRBJ2-2	-	CSARPRSGELFF	TGCAGTGCAAGGCCTAGGTCCGGGGAGCTGTTTTTT
14	TRBV28	-	TRBJ1-1	few	CASRAGTPNTEAFF	TGTGCCAGCAGAGCCGGGACACCCAACACTGAAGCTTTCTTT
14	TRBV30	TRBD2	TRBJ2-1	few	CAWSGTSGTNEQFF	TGTGCCTGGAGCGGGACTAGCGGAACCAATGAGCAGTTCTTC
16	TRBV5-1	-	TRBJ2-1	few	CASSLGGNSGRGEQFF	TGCGCCAGCAGCTTGGGCGGGAACAGTGGCAGGGGTGAGCAGTTCTTC
16	TRBV28	TRBD1	TRBJ2-1	few	CASSEPGQGVKNEQFF	TGTGCCAGCAGTGAACCGGGACAGGGGGTCAAAAATGAGCAGTTCTTC
14	TRBV19	-	TRBJ2-3	-	CASSSSAGSDTQYF	TGTGCCAGTAGTTCGTCGGCAGGGTCGGATACGCAGTATTTT
14	TRBV3-1	-	TRBJ2-7	-	CASSQASTSYEQYF	TGTGCCAGCAGCCAGGCTTCAACCTCCTACGAGCAGTACTTC
13	TRBV11-2	-	TRBJ2-1	many	CASSSRRYGEQFF	TGTGCCAGCAGCTCCCGCAGGTATGGTGAGCAGTTCTTC
14	TRBV7-9	-	TRBJ1-2	few	CASSFSFGDRGYTF	TGTGCCAGCAGCTTCTCATTCGGGGATCGAGGCTACACCTTC
15	TRBV27	-	TRBJ1-4	few	CASSPRGGPNEKLFF	TGTGCCAGCAGTCCTCGGGGGGGGCCCAATGAAAAACTGTTTTTT
13	TRBV3-1	-	TRBJ1-2	few	CASSQDRGAGYTF	TGTGCCAGCAGCCAAGATCGCGGGGCTGGCTACACCTTC
15	TRBV28	-	TRBJ2-5	-	CTSSLGTPYQETQYF	TGTACCAGCAGTTTGGGGACACCGTACCAAGAGACCCAGTACTTC
13	TRBV28	-	TRBJ2-3	few	CASMSGSTDTQYF	TGTGCCAGCATGTCCGGGAGCACAGATACGCAGTATTTT
16	TRBV3-1	TRBD2	TRBJ2-3	many	CASSQEVAGAKDTQYF	TGTGCCAGCAGCCAAGAGGTAGCGGGAGCGAAAGATACGCAGTATTTT